Listed below are T cell receptor beta chains from one sample, sequenced in a study of T cell responses to AZD1222 COVID-19 vaccine. The repertoire was sequenced with immunoSEQ multiplex PCR; TCRdb's copy has only in-frame clones and lacks some. The sample lists roughly 120,000 clones; less than 90% were seen once. This specimen consisted of peripheral blood, obtained on day 0 of AZD1222 vaccination. The receptors derive from an adult in good health. The CDR3 runs from the conserved cysteine through the conserved F or W. A D gene is named only where the DNA matches it firmly. Expanded clones are given a class, and other clones once, few, many or no size at all.

clone size: few; V gene: TRBV5-6; J gene: TRBJ1-3; D gene: TRBD1; CDR3 DNA: TGTGCCAGCAGCACATACCGGACAGGGTCTGGAAACACCATATATTTT; CDR3 protein: CASSTYRTGSGNTIYF
clone size: -; V gene: TRBV28; J gene: TRBJ2-7; D gene: -; CDR3 DNA: TGTGCCAGCAGTTTATATAGTCAGCAGTACTTC; CDR3 protein: CASSLYSQQYF
clone size: -; V gene: TRBV7-2; J gene: TRBJ1-5; D gene: -; CDR3 DNA: TGTGCCAGCAGCTTAGTAACGGGTAGCAATCAGCCCCAGCATTTT; CDR3 protein: CASSLVTGSNQPQHF
clone size: -; V gene: TRBV6-5; J gene: TRBJ1-5; D gene: -; CDR3 DNA: TGTGCCAGCACCCTAAGCGGGATACGGAATCAGCCCCAGCATTTT; CDR3 protein: CASTLSGIRNQPQHF
clone size: -; V gene: TRBV2; J gene: TRBJ1-2; D gene: -; CDR3 DNA: TGTGCCAGCAAGGGAACCTGGGACATTCCTAAGTATGGCTACACCTTC; CDR3 protein: CASKGTWDIPKYGYTF
clone size: -; V gene: TRBV2; J gene: TRBJ2-4; D gene: -; CDR3 DNA: TGTGCCAGCATGAGGACGACGATAAACATTCAGTACTTC; CDR3 protein: CASMRTTINIQYF
clone size: few; V gene: TRBV27; J gene: TRBJ2-2; D gene: TRBD2; CDR3 DNA: TGTGCCAGCAGTTTATACCTAGCGGGCACCGGGGAGCTGTTTTTT; CDR3 protein: CASSLYLAGTGELFF
clone size: -; V gene: TRBV2; J gene: TRBJ1-5; D gene: -; CDR3 DNA: TGTGCCAGCAGTGAAGGCGGGCTTACCGATCAGCCCCAGCATTTT; CDR3 protein: CASSEGGLTDQPQHF
clone size: -; V gene: TRBV4-2; J gene: TRBJ1-4; D gene: -; CDR3 DNA: TGTGCCAGCAGCCCTCGGACAGTCGCTAATGAAAAACTGTTTTTT; CDR3 protein: CASSPRTVANEKLFF
clone size: -; V gene: TRBV4-2; J gene: TRBJ2-7; D gene: TRBD1; CDR3 DNA: TGTGCCAGCAGCCGACAGGGGTCGTCCTACGAGCAGTACTTC; CDR3 protein: CASSRQGSSYEQYF
clone size: -; V gene: TRBV12-2; J gene: TRBJ2-1; D gene: -; CDR3 DNA: TGTGCAAGTCGCTTAGTACACAGGGGGATCCCCTTTTACAATGAGCAGTTCTTC; CDR3 protein: CASRLVHRGIPFYNEQFF
clone size: once; V gene: TRBV29-1; J gene: TRBJ2-5; D gene: -; CDR3 DNA: TGCAGCGTTGTTTTCCTCATGATAGGGGAGACCCAGTACTTC; CDR3 protein: CSVVFLMIGETQYF
clone size: -; V gene: TRBV13; J gene: TRBJ1-1; D gene: -; CDR3 DNA: TGTGCCAGCAGCTCGGGAAGGGCCTACACTGAAGCTTTCTTT; CDR3 protein: CASSSGRAYTEAFF
clone size: -; V gene: TRBV6-5; J gene: TRBJ1-2; D gene: -; CDR3 DNA: TGTGCCAGCAGTTACTCGGCGAGGGGCGATTATGGCTACACCTTC; CDR3 protein: CASSYSARGDYGYTF
clone size: few; V gene: TRBV9; J gene: TRBJ2-1; D gene: -; CDR3 DNA: TGTGCCAGCAGCGTAGCTACCCAGGAGGGACCGGATTTAGGGCAGTTCTTC; CDR3 protein: CASSVATQEGPDLGQFF
clone size: few; V gene: TRBV2; J gene: TRBJ1-1; D gene: -; CDR3 DNA: TGTGCCAGCAGTGAAGCGCTTATAGGCCCAAACACTGAAGCTTTCTTT; CDR3 protein: CASSEALIGPNTEAFF
clone size: -; V gene: TRBV15; J gene: TRBJ1-2; D gene: TRBD1; CDR3 DNA: TGTGCCACCAGCGCTGAACCGCAGGGGGCGGATGGCTACACCTTC; CDR3 protein: CATSAEPQGADGYTF
clone size: -; V gene: TRBV18; J gene: TRBJ2-2; D gene: -; CDR3 DNA: TGTGCCAGCTCACCGCGAACCAACACCGGGGAGCTGTTTTTT; CDR3 protein: CASSPRTNTGELFF
clone size: -; V gene: TRBV11-3; J gene: TRBJ2-5; D gene: -; CDR3 DNA: TGTGCCAGCAGCTTTTCGGAAACCCAGTACTTC; CDR3 protein: CASSFSETQYF
clone size: -; V gene: TRBV3-1/TRBV3-2; J gene: TRBJ1-3; D gene: -; CDR3 DNA: TGTGCCAGCAGTCCAGGGACGGTCTCTGGAAACACCATATATTTT; CDR3 protein: CASSPGTVSGNTIYF
clone size: -; V gene: TRBV30; J gene: TRBJ1-2; D gene: TRBD1; CDR3 DNA: TGTGCCTGGACAGAGGGGACAGGGGGCGCTTATGGCTACACCTTC; CDR3 protein: CAWTEGTGGAYGYTF
clone size: few; V gene: TRBV5-3; J gene: TRBJ2-7; D gene: -; CDR3 DNA: TGTGCCAGAAGCTTGACAGCCTACGAGCAGTACTTC; CDR3 protein: CARSLTAYEQYF
clone size: -; V gene: TRBV2; J gene: TRBJ2-3; D gene: -; CDR3 DNA: TGTGCCAGCACTGCTAGCACAGATACGCAGTATTTT; CDR3 protein: CASTASTDTQYF
clone size: -; V gene: TRBV29-1; J gene: TRBJ2-3; D gene: -; CDR3 DNA: TGCAGCGCCTCTTTACCGACAGGGACTAAGTGGGATACGCAGTATTTT; CDR3 protein: CSASLPTGTKWDTQYF
clone size: -; V gene: TRBV6-5; J gene: TRBJ1-5; D gene: TRBD1; CDR3 DNA: TGTGCCAGCAGTTGGACAGGGGGCGGACAGCCCCAGCATTTT; CDR3 protein: CASSWTGGGQPQHF
clone size: -; V gene: TRBV12-3/TRBV12-4; J gene: TRBJ2-7; D gene: TRBD1; CDR3 DNA: TGTGCCAGCAGTTCACGGACAGGATGGGAGCAGTACTTC; CDR3 protein: CASSSRTGWEQYF
clone size: -; V gene: TRBV11-1; J gene: TRBJ2-3; D gene: TRBD2; CDR3 DNA: TGTGCCAGCAGCTTTGGGAGGGCAGATCGAGATACGCAGTATTTT; CDR3 protein: CASSFGRADRDTQYF
clone size: -; V gene: TRBV7-9; J gene: TRBJ2-2; D gene: -; CDR3 DNA: TGTGCCAGCAGCCCACCATGGGGCGCCAGCACGAACACCGGGGAGCTGTTTTTT; CDR3 protein: CASSPPWGASTNTGELFF
clone size: once; V gene: TRBV10-3; J gene: TRBJ2-1; D gene: TRBD2; CDR3 DNA: TGTGCCATCAGTGAGTCCCAACTAGCGGGGGGGCCCCATGAGCAGTTCTTC; CDR3 protein: CAISESQLAGGPHEQFF
clone size: few; V gene: TRBV28; J gene: TRBJ2-7; D gene: -; CDR3 DNA: TGTGCCAGCAGTTTGTGGAGCTCCTACGAGCAGTACTTC; CDR3 protein: CASSLWSSYEQYF
clone size: -; V gene: TRBV24-1; J gene: TRBJ1-5; D gene: -; CDR3 DNA: TGTGCCACCAGTGACCCCGGACACCCGAATCAGCCCCAGCATTTT; CDR3 protein: CATSDPGHPNQPQHF
clone size: -; V gene: TRBV19; J gene: TRBJ2-5; D gene: -; CDR3 DNA: TGTGCCAGTAGCTTAACAGGGTCCCAAGAGACCCAGTACTTC; CDR3 protein: CASSLTGSQETQYF
clone size: -; V gene: TRBV19; J gene: TRBJ1-5; D gene: -; CDR3 DNA: TGTGCCAGTAGTACCCATAGCAATCAGCCCCAGCATTTT; CDR3 protein: CASSTHSNQPQHF
clone size: -; V gene: TRBV24-1; J gene: TRBJ2-2; D gene: -; CDR3 DNA: TGTGCCACCAGTGACCACCTCACACCGGAGGCCGGGGAGCTGTTTTTT; CDR3 protein: CATSDHLTPEAGELFF
clone size: -; V gene: TRBV11-3; J gene: TRBJ1-1; D gene: -; CDR3 DNA: TGTGCCAGCAATCCGGGACACCGGAACACTGAAGCTTTCTTT; CDR3 protein: CASNPGHRNTEAFF
clone size: -; V gene: TRBV6-5; J gene: TRBJ1-1; D gene: -; CDR3 DNA: TGTGCCAGCAGTTACGAGAAGAACACTGAAGCTTTCTTT; CDR3 protein: CASSYEKNTEAFF
clone size: -; V gene: TRBV27; J gene: TRBJ2-1; D gene: -; CDR3 DNA: TGTGCCAGCAGCCACCTTGGTGAGCAGTTCTTC; CDR3 protein: CASSHLGEQFF
clone size: -; V gene: TRBV11-2; J gene: TRBJ2-7; D gene: -; CDR3 DNA: TGTGCCTCCAGCTTGGGCAGGGCCTACGAGCAGTACTTC; CDR3 protein: CASSLGRAYEQYF
clone size: once; V gene: TRBV19; J gene: TRBJ2-1; D gene: TRBD2; CDR3 DNA: TGTGCCAGTAGTACCGGGACTAGCGGGGAATCTGATGAGCAGTTCTTC; CDR3 protein: CASSTGTSGESDEQFF
clone size: -; V gene: TRBV6-6; J gene: TRBJ1-1; D gene: -; CDR3 DNA: TGTGCCAGCAGTTACGACCGGAACACTGAAGCTTTCTTT; CDR3 protein: CASSYDRNTEAFF
clone size: -; V gene: TRBV2; J gene: TRBJ1-4; D gene: -; CDR3 DNA: TGTGCCAGCAGCTCAAGGGTCGCGAGTGAAAAACTGTTTTTT; CDR3 protein: CASSSRVASEKLFF
clone size: -; V gene: TRBV19; J gene: TRBJ2-2; D gene: TRBD1; CDR3 DNA: TGTGCCAGTAGTATCAAAAGGACAGGGGGCGCGACCGGGGAGCTGTTTTTT; CDR3 protein: CASSIKRTGGATGELFF
clone size: -; V gene: TRBV6-5; J gene: TRBJ1-6; D gene: -; CDR3 DNA: TGTGCCCGCGGGGATGATTCACCCCTCCACTTT; CDR3 protein: CARGDDSPLHF
clone size: -; V gene: TRBV15; J gene: TRBJ1-2; D gene: -; CDR3 DNA: TGTGCCACCCGCGGGGGAGGCGGTGGCTACACCTTC; CDR3 protein: CATRGGGGGYTF
clone size: -; V gene: TRBV7-2; J gene: TRBJ1-4; D gene: -; CDR3 DNA: TGTGCCAGCAGCCAAGTGGCAGCGAATGAAAAACTGTTTTTT; CDR3 protein: CASSQVAANEKLFF
clone size: -; V gene: TRBV27; J gene: TRBJ2-7; D gene: TRBD1; CDR3 DNA: TGTGCCAGCAGTTTCTCCGGGACAGGGGCCTACGAGCAGTACTTC; CDR3 protein: CASSFSGTGAYEQYF
clone size: -; V gene: TRBV24-1; J gene: TRBJ2-1; D gene: TRBD1; CDR3 DNA: TGTGCCACCTCGGGACAGGGCCCCTACAATGAGCAGTTCTTC; CDR3 protein: CATSGQGPYNEQFF